This TCR beta chain was captured by sequencing in a study of blood T cells in healthy people across ages. For the study at large: About one barcoded beta molecule per two T cells came from capture by template switching. Overall study results and limits: The donors' CMV status was not determined, possibly confounding changes in expanded clonotypes.

CDR3 length: 16 amino acids. Trimming took 2 bases from V and 6 from J, leaving 16 bases between them. Germline V gene data show CDR1 as SSHAT and CDR2 as FNYEAQ (reference sequence). Remarks on this clonotype: Its antigen is not identified.

Then a second PCR, running roughly 7 to 11 cycles, was carried out with a sample-barcoded 5' primer and a J-beta primer mix. MiXCR, run by TCRdb on the 5' RACE reads, gives a single entry per CDR3 protein. This sample has about 1 million distinct CDR3 sequences; more than 35% occur once, and the top ten carry about 19%. This receptor was identified in a woman between 55 and 75 years old in good health. Material: blood. The rearrangement uses TRBV7-7 and TRBJ2-2; no clear D gene. CDR3 sequence: CASSLPHLMLPGELFF. CDR3 sequence (DNA): TGTGCCAGCAGCTTACCCCACCTCATGTTGCCCGGGGAGCTGTTTTTT.